Detailed here is one T cell receptor (beta chain). No count is logged; frequency rates this clone as large (0.1 to 1%). It lacks a known antigen. The CDR3 end is not reached by the read, which stops 3 residues before it; the germline J gene fills it in. The entry originates in a study of T cells in women clearing cervical HPV infection (dated by TCRdb to the late 2010s). For the study in its entirety: The cases were about 25 women with histologically confirmed HPV16-related CIN3 or worse, and 2 of these cases were invasive cancers. The 20 to 25 controls were women who cleared a single incident HPV16 infection within 12 months without developing precancer or cancer. Case blood was taken at the visit when the lesion was first identified, whereas control blood was taken when infection was no longer detected. For cases, the median interval between lesion detection and blood sampling was roughly 140 days, with an interquartile range of about 85 to 220 days. Since only a few of the women had HLA typing available, the possibility that HLA type was acting as a confounder could not be ruled out. An exploratory proof-of-principle case-control study, nested within the Guanacaste HPV Natural History Study in Costa Rica, was conducted to compare TCR repertoires across cervical HPV16 outcomes. Cases were matched to controls by age within five years and by the year the sample was collected. Cases had a median age of about 34 years and controls had a median age of about 41, with no significant differences in baseline characteristics. In the parent cohort, some 10,000 women aged 18 or older were enrolled in Guanacaste, Costa Rica, during about 1992 to 1994 and were followed for six to seven years. As quality controls, five blinded duplicates were added to each group, bringing the total to roughly 60 samples made up of about 50 participants and approximately 10 replicates.

The immunoSEQ assay used multiplex PCR to amplify TCR beta CDR3 regions from an average of around 1,200 ng of genomic DNA per sample. The assay corrected primer bias using a complete synthetic TCR repertoire to establish an amplification baseline. The amplicons were sequenced using the Illumina platform. Under the source paper's analysis protocol: Sequence errors were corrected by clustering with frequency ratios and a modified nearest-neighbor algorithm, and the sequences were then analyzed in the immunoSEQ Analyzer using IMGT gene definitions. At each rarefaction depth, TCR richness and evenness were averaged over 20 rarefaction repeats, and samples with fewer sequences than the depth were excluded. Wilcoxon rank sum tests with FDR correction were used to compare relative abundances of V, D and J genes between the groups. Blinded duplicates gave an intraclass correlation of 95.6% for TCR richness and an average of roughly 76% across 70 or so gene segments. Not all clones reach the TCRdb copy of this immuneACCESS table, which keeps in-frame sequences only. Checked studies attribute under half of the gap to unresolved V genes and leave the rest unexplained. Clone size and V and J calls were adopted from that table, with D and trimming inferred from the DNA. The table held for this sample gives roughly 35,000 clones. The ten largest account for 3.5% to 4.5% of the sample.

Every participant had a single incident cervical HPV16 infection, and women with prevalent HPV16 infections were excluded. Cervical HPV DNA was detected by MY09/MY11 PCR, and genotyping was performed by dot-blot hybridization. Roughly 16 mL of heparinized blood were centrifuged, and the buffy coat was split into aliquots, frozen at -30 degrees C, and then kept at -80 degrees C. QIAGEN kits were used to extract genomic DNA from the buffy coat specimens. The germline V and J ends show losses of 4 bases and 6 bases respectively, and no gene match explains 5 bases of the junction. Spanning cysteine to phenylalanine, the CDR3 consists of 14 amino acids. The CDR3 was read in part: 33 bases, with the frame set at base 1. Per the germline V gene, MNHNS is the CDR1 and SASEGT is the CDR2. What the authors observed across the whole study: The cross-sectional design could not show whether the associations came before the infection or were a result of it, and neither effector/memory subsets nor HPV-specific T cells were isolated. Lower TRBV6-7 relative abundance was observed in cases than in controls (approximately 0.1% versus 0.16%; Bonferroni P = 0.0008). Because the number of T cells in each sample was unknown, differences in richness could reflect differing T-cell content rather than repertoire biology. Across sequencing depths, CIN3+ cases showed significantly higher TCR repertoire richness than controls, but evenness did not differ between the groups. By combining richness with V gene abundances, random forest classifiers separated cases from controls with an estimated AUC of roughly 0.84.

Recombination linked TRBV6-1 to TRBJ1-4; 7 nucleotides in the junction match TRBD1. The receptor comes from a woman between 18 and 75 years old with a cervical HPV16 infection that either progressed to CIN3+ or cleared (not recorded which). Source material: blood buffy coat. The CDR3 bases that were read are TGTGCCAGCAGTGCGACAGGGATAGATGAAAAA. Its protein product is CASSATGIDEK. The full CDR3 reads CASSATGIDEKLFF.